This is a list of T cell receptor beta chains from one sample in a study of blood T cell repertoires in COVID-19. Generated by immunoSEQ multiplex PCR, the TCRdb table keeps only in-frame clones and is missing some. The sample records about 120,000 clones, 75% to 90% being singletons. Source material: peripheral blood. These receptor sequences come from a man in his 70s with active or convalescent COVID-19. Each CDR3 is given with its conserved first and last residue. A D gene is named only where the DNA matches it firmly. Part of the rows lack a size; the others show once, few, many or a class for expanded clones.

CDR3 DNA: TGTGCCATCAGGGAGGACAGCTCCTACGAGCAGTACTTC
CDR3 protein: CAIREDSSYEQYF
clone size: -
J gene: TRBJ2-7
V gene: TRBV10-3
D gene: -

CDR3 DNA: TGTGCCAGCAGTTCTGGCAGGTCCCCCTATGGCTACACCTTC
CDR3 protein: CASSSGRSPYGYTF
clone size: -
J gene: TRBJ1-2
V gene: TRBV28
D gene: -

CDR3 DNA: TGTGCCAGCAATACAGGGGGCACTGAAGCTTTCTTT
CDR3 protein: CASNTGGTEAFF
clone size: -
J gene: TRBJ1-1
V gene: TRBV12-3/TRBV12-4
D gene: TRBD1

CDR3 DNA: TGTGCCTGGAGTGTAGACGCCGGGACTAACACCGGGGAGCTGTTTTTT
CDR3 protein: CAWSVDAGTNTGELFF
clone size: -
J gene: TRBJ2-2
V gene: TRBV30
D gene: -

CDR3 DNA: TGTGCCAGTAAAGAGGACAGCTATAGCAATCAGCCCCAGCATTTT
CDR3 protein: CASKEDSYSNQPQHF
clone size: once
J gene: TRBJ1-5
V gene: TRBV19
D gene: -

CDR3 DNA: TGTGCCATCAGCTTACAGGGGGCTAGCACAGATACGCAGTATTTT
CDR3 protein: CAISLQGASTDTQYF
clone size: -
J gene: TRBJ2-3
V gene: TRBV10-3
D gene: TRBD1

CDR3 DNA: TGCGCCAGCAGCCAAGATCTTGCACAGGGGGCTGACTATGGCTACACCTTC
CDR3 protein: CASSQDLAQGADYGYTF
clone size: -
J gene: TRBJ1-2
V gene: TRBV4-1
D gene: TRBD1

CDR3 DNA: TGTGCCAGCAGCTTGGCCAGGGCTGGTGGCTACACCTTC
CDR3 protein: CASSLARAGGYTF
clone size: -
J gene: TRBJ1-2
V gene: TRBV5-8
D gene: -

CDR3 DNA: TGCGCCAGCAGCTTGGCCGGAGATCTAGCTTTCTTT
CDR3 protein: CASSLAGDLAFF
clone size: -
J gene: TRBJ1-1
V gene: TRBV5-1
D gene: -

CDR3 DNA: TGTGCCAGCAGCTTAAGGGGTTGGGACACTGAAGCTTTCTTT
CDR3 protein: CASSLRGWDTEAFF
clone size: -
J gene: TRBJ1-1
V gene: TRBV7-9
D gene: -

CDR3 DNA: TGTGCCAGCTCACCAGGGCCCCAAGAGACCCAGTACTTC
CDR3 protein: CASSPGPQETQYF
clone size: -
J gene: TRBJ2-5
V gene: TRBV18
D gene: -

CDR3 DNA: TGTGCCAGCAGCTCCGGGACAGGTTCAGGTTACGAGCAGTACTTC
CDR3 protein: CASSSGTGSGYEQYF
clone size: -
J gene: TRBJ2-7
V gene: TRBV11-2
D gene: TRBD1

CDR3 DNA: TGTGCCACCAGTCCGGGGACAGGAACTAGCATTTCTGGCCAGCATTTT
CDR3 protein: CATSPGTGTSISGQHF
clone size: -
J gene: TRBJ1-5
V gene: TRBV28
D gene: TRBD1

CDR3 DNA: TGTGCCAGCAGACGGAACCAGGGGGCAACTAATGAAAAACTGTTTTTT
CDR3 protein: CASRRNQGATNEKLFF
clone size: -
J gene: TRBJ1-4
V gene: TRBV27
D gene: TRBD1

CDR3 DNA: TGTGCCAGCAGTGGGACAGGGGGCGCTTCACCCCTCCACTTT
CDR3 protein: CASSGTGGASPLHF
clone size: -
J gene: TRBJ1-6
V gene: TRBV19
D gene: TRBD1

CDR3 DNA: TGTGCCACCAGTGCACGGACAGGGTACGGCTACACCTTC
CDR3 protein: CATSARTGYGYTF
clone size: -
J gene: TRBJ1-2
V gene: TRBV24-1
D gene: TRBD1

CDR3 DNA: TGCGCCAGCAGCTTGGAAAGCACGGGAGCCCGGGAGCAGTACTTC
CDR3 protein: CASSLESTGAREQYF
clone size: once
J gene: TRBJ2-7
V gene: TRBV5-1
D gene: -

CDR3 DNA: TGTGCCAGCAGCTTAGGAGTGGCGGGACGCACAGATACGCAGTATTTT
CDR3 protein: CASSLGVAGRTDTQYF
clone size: -
J gene: TRBJ2-3
V gene: TRBV7-9
D gene: -

CDR3 DNA: TGTGCCAGCAGCCCTGGCCGGCCTAGCGGGAGTGGCGAGCAGTACTTC
CDR3 protein: CASSPGRPSGSGEQYF
clone size: -
J gene: TRBJ2-7
V gene: TRBV2
D gene: TRBD2

CDR3 DNA: TGTGCCAGCAGTTACGCAGGGTCAGGAAACACCATATATTTT
CDR3 protein: CASSYAGSGNTIYF
clone size: -
J gene: TRBJ1-3
V gene: TRBV6-5
D gene: -

CDR3 DNA: TGTGCCAGCAGTCCGGACAGGGACTCCTACGAGCAGTACTTC
CDR3 protein: CASSPDRDSYEQYF
clone size: -
J gene: TRBJ2-7
V gene: TRBV2
D gene: TRBD1

CDR3 DNA: TGTGCCAGCAGCCCCGAGGGAGGGGTCGGGGCCAACGTCCTGACTTTC
CDR3 protein: CASSPEGGVGANVLTF
clone size: -
J gene: TRBJ2-6
V gene: TRBV4-2
D gene: TRBD2

CDR3 DNA: TGTGCCAGCAGCTTGCGTGGCAGCTCTGGAAACACCATATATTTT
CDR3 protein: CASSLRGSSGNTIYF
clone size: -
J gene: TRBJ1-3
V gene: TRBV5-6
D gene: -

CDR3 DNA: TGTGCCAGCAGTCCCACCCAGGGGAGCTCCTACGAGCAGTACTTC
CDR3 protein: CASSPTQGSSYEQYF
clone size: -
J gene: TRBJ2-7
V gene: TRBV25-1
D gene: -

CDR3 DNA: TGTGCCAGCAGCCAAGAAATCGGTCGGGGGGCCGGAGCTTTCTTT
CDR3 protein: CASSQEIGRGAGAFF
clone size: -
J gene: TRBJ1-1
V gene: TRBV3-1/TRBV3-2
D gene: -

CDR3 DNA: TGCGCCAGCAAAAGCGCAAGCGGGATGCCGAATGAGCAGTTCTTC
CDR3 protein: CASKSASGMPNEQFF
clone size: -
J gene: TRBJ2-1
V gene: TRBV5-1
D gene: TRBD2

CDR3 DNA: TGTGCCAGCAGCAGACAGTTGAATGAGCAGTTCTTC
CDR3 protein: CASSRQLNEQFF
clone size: few
J gene: TRBJ2-1
V gene: TRBV7-2
D gene: -

CDR3 DNA: TGTGCCAGCAGTTACTCGAGACAGGGGGCCTACGAGCAGTACTTC
CDR3 protein: CASSYSRQGAYEQYF
clone size: once
J gene: TRBJ2-7
V gene: TRBV6-6
D gene: TRBD1

CDR3 DNA: TGTGCCAGCAGTTTGAGCAGGGGAAACACCATATATTTT
CDR3 protein: CASSLSRGNTIYF
clone size: -
J gene: TRBJ1-3
V gene: TRBV28
D gene: -

CDR3 DNA: TGTGCCAGCAGTTTCACCCTAGCGGACAATGAGCAGTTCTTC
CDR3 protein: CASSFTLADNEQFF
clone size: few
J gene: TRBJ2-1
V gene: TRBV27
D gene: TRBD2

CDR3 DNA: TGTGCCACCAGTGATCCCGGGACTCGACCGGCCGGGGAGCTGTTTTTT
CDR3 protein: CATSDPGTRPAGELFF
clone size: few
J gene: TRBJ2-2
V gene: TRBV24-1
D gene: -

CDR3 DNA: TGTGCCAGCAGCCAACAGGATCAGCCCCAGCATTTT
CDR3 protein: CASSQQDQPQHF
clone size: -
J gene: TRBJ1-5
V gene: TRBV7-8
D gene: -

CDR3 DNA: TGTGCCAGCACCTTGACAGGGACAGGGGGAACTCACGAGCAGTACTTC
CDR3 protein: CASTLTGTGGTHEQYF
clone size: -
J gene: TRBJ2-7
V gene: TRBV28
D gene: TRBD1

CDR3 DNA: TGTGCCAGTAGTCCGGTAAATTACAATGAGCAGTTCTTC
CDR3 protein: CASSPVNYNEQFF
clone size: -
J gene: TRBJ2-1
V gene: TRBV19
D gene: -

CDR3 DNA: TGTGCCAGTAGTATTCGACAGGGCGGTCGGGTCGGGACTGAAGCTTTCTTT
CDR3 protein: CASSIRQGGRVGTEAFF
clone size: -
J gene: TRBJ1-1
V gene: TRBV19
D gene: TRBD1

CDR3 DNA: TGTGCCAGCAGCGCCAGACAGGGGATCGCTGAAGCTTTCTTT
CDR3 protein: CASSARQGIAEAFF
clone size: -
J gene: TRBJ1-1
V gene: TRBV9
D gene: TRBD1

CDR3 DNA: TGTGCCAGTAGTTCGGACAGGGGGCTTGGGGAGACCCAGTACTTC
CDR3 protein: CASSSDRGLGETQYF
clone size: -
J gene: TRBJ2-5
V gene: TRBV19
D gene: TRBD1

CDR3 DNA: TGTGCCAGCAACACCCACCGGGACAGGGGTTACGAGCAGTACTTC
CDR3 protein: CASNTHRDRGYEQYF
clone size: -
J gene: TRBJ2-7
V gene: TRBV28
D gene: TRBD1

CDR3 DNA: TGTGCCAGCAGTTTTTGGCAGACAGGGGAGGAGCAGTACTTC
CDR3 protein: CASSFWQTGEEQYF
clone size: -
J gene: TRBJ2-7
V gene: TRBV27
D gene: TRBD1

CDR3 DNA: TGTGCCAGCAGTCACAGGGGCTCTGGAAACACCATATATTTT
CDR3 protein: CASSHRGSGNTIYF
clone size: once
J gene: TRBJ1-3
V gene: TRBV28
D gene: TRBD1

CDR3 DNA: TGTGCCAGCAGCTTAGCGACAGGGCGGGCCACTGAAGCTTTCTTT
CDR3 protein: CASSLATGRATEAFF
clone size: -
J gene: TRBJ1-1
V gene: TRBV7-9
D gene: TRBD1

CDR3 DNA: TGTGCCACCAGTTCCGGGACTAGCGGGGAAATCTCCTACGAGCAGTACTTC
CDR3 protein: CATSSGTSGEISYEQYF
clone size: -
J gene: TRBJ2-7
V gene: TRBV24-1
D gene: TRBD2

CDR3 DNA: TGCGCCAGCAGCTCGGGACTAGCGGGAGATGGCACAGATACGCAGTATTTT
CDR3 protein: CASSSGLAGDGTDTQYF
clone size: -
J gene: TRBJ2-3
V gene: TRBV5-1
D gene: TRBD2

CDR3 DNA: TGTGCCAGCAGCTTACTGCGCTCCCTTACGAACACCGGGGAGCTGTTTTTT
CDR3 protein: CASSLLRSLTNTGELFF
clone size: -
J gene: TRBJ2-2
V gene: TRBV7-9
D gene: -

CDR3 DNA: TGTGCCAGCTCACCCCTTCCGGGACAAGGGATCTACGAGCAGTACTTC
CDR3 protein: CASSPLPGQGIYEQYF
clone size: -
J gene: TRBJ2-7
V gene: TRBV18
D gene: -

CDR3 DNA: TGTGCTACGCGGGGAACTAATGAAAAACTGTTTTTT
CDR3 protein: CATRGTNEKLFF
clone size: -
J gene: TRBJ1-4
V gene: TRBV6-5
D gene: -